These 7 T cell receptor beta chains originate from one sample sequenced in a study of blood T cell repertoires in COVID-19. The table came from immunoSEQ multiplex PCR; TCRdb's copy has only in-frame clones and leaves some out. The sample yields about 8,000 clones, about 80% seen once. The sample taken for sequencing was peripheral blood. These TCRs come from a human donor in a cohort sampled during active COVID-19.

This chain uses TRBV9 with TRBJ2-1, with D maybe TRBD2 (6 bases). CDR3 length equals 15 residues. Trimming left V 3 bases short and J 1 base short, with 11 bases between. Per germline, CDR1 SGDLS and CDR2 YYNGEE. The CDR3: CASSDLGGSYNEQFF. In DNA, the CDR3 is TGTGCCAGCAGCGATCTAGGAGGGTCCTACAATGAGCAGTTCTTC. Drawing the rest from reference TRBV9 and TRBJ2-1, the complete variable domain is DSGVTQTPKHLITATGQRVTLRCSPRSGDLSVYWYQQSLDQGLQFLIQYYNGEERAKGNILERFSAQQFPDLHSELNLSSLELGDSALYFCASSDLGGSYNEQFFGPGTRLTVL.

This clone was found a few times. The chain uses TRBV6-1 and TRBJ2-7; D possibly corresponds to TRBD1 (6 bases). Trimming pared 3 bases from V and 2 bases from J, leaving 8 bases between. The CDR3 covers 13 residues. CDR1 MNHNS and CDR2 SASEGT come from the germline V gene. The CDR3 sequence is CASSERGTYEQYV. CDR3 bases: TGTGCCAGCAGTGAGAGGGGGACCTACGAGCAGTACGTC.

The chain combines TRBV7-2 with TRBJ2-5; 12 positions agree with TRBD2. Unmatched junction bases numbered 7, after V lost 6 bases and J lost 5 bases. CDR1 is SGHTA, CDR2 FQGNSA, per germline. This CDR3 spans 15 amino acids. CDR3 sequence reads: CASRSSGGAEETQYF. The CDR3 DNA is TGTGCCAGCAGATCTAGCGGGGGGGCAGAGGAGACCCAGTACTTC.

This rearrangement joins TRBV5-6 to TRBJ1-2; possibly TRBD1 for D (5 bases). The CDR3 has 14 amino acids. Trimming removed 4 bases at V and 5 bases at J, with 15 bases between. The V gene's germline CDR1 is SGHDT and CDR2 YYEEEE. The CDR3 here is CASSVDGASYGYTF. The CDR3 coding sequence is TGTGCCAGCAGCGTGGATGGGGCCTCTTATGGCTACACCTTC.

CDR3 sequence reads: CASSQGTSGRSLETQYF. The CDR3 region has the DNA TGTGCCAGCAGCCAAGGGACTAGCGGGAGATCCCTAGAGACCCAGTACTTC. This rearrangement joins TRBV3-1 (or the pseudogene TRBV3-2) to TRBJ2-5; 13 nucleotides align to TRBD2. In germline, CDR1 is LGHDT, CDR2 YNNKEL (reference sequence). The CDR3 has 17 residues. V lost 1 base and J lost 4; bases outside the gene matches: 6.

The chain carries TRBV12-3 or TRBV12-4 and TRBJ2-1, with TRBD2 as a possible D gene (5 bases). This CDR3 is built from 12 residues. Trimming left V 2 bases short and J 6 bases short, with 5 bases between. CDR3 bases: TGTGCCAGCAGTTTAACTAGCAATGAGCAGTTCTTC. This encodes CASSLTSNEQFF.

The chain employs TRBV18 and TRBJ1-6; 7 bases fit TRBD1. V gave up 2 bases and J gave up 10 bases; unmatched junction bases: 5. The CDR3 is 14 residues long. The germline V gene encodes CDR1 KGHSH and CDR2 LQKENI. CDR3 nucleotides: TGTGCCAGCTCACCAACAGGGGAAAGATCACCCCTCCACTTT. Encoded protein: CASSPTGERSPLHF. Filled out from reference TRBV18 and TRBJ1-6, the complete variable domain reads NAGVMQNPRHLVRRRGQEARLRCSPMKGHSHVYWYRQLPEEGLKFMVYLQKENIIDESGMPKERFSAEFPKEGPSILRIQQVVRGDSAAYFCASSPTGERSPLHFGNGTRLTVT.